These 17 T cell receptor beta chains were sequenced from one sample in a study of blood T cell repertoires in COVID-19. The method was immunoSEQ multiplex PCR; TCRdb's version includes in-frame clones alone and lacks a portion of them. The sample holds tens of thousands of clones; around 90% are singletons and the top ten take 0.7% to 0.9%. Sequencing was done on a sample of peripheral blood. The receptors originated from a woman aged 80 or over with acute or convalescent COVID-19.

V and J are TRBV7-2 and TRBJ1-5; D possibly corresponds to TRBD1 (6 bases). CDR1 and CDR2 (germline): SGHTA, FQGNSA. V was cut by 5 bases and J by 7 bases, with 24 bases left in between. The CDR3 contains 17 residues. CDR3 region: CASSPNSGAGVGQPQHF. CDR3 nucleotides: TGTGCCAGCAGCCCTAATTCAGGAGCAGGGGTAGGGCAGCCCCAGCATTTT.

V gene TRBV3-1 (or the pseudogene TRBV3-2) combines with J gene TRBJ2-5; TRBD2 matches at 7 bases. The CDR3 is made up of 16 amino acids. J was trimmed by 8 bases and V by 4 bases; bases with no gene match: 16. Germline loops: CDR1 LGHDT, CDR2 YNNKEL (reference sequence). CDR3 residues: CASSPILGVAGSTQYF. CDR3 nucleotide sequence: TGTGCCAGCAGCCCCATCCTCGGGGTAGCGGGTAGTACCCAGTACTTC.

V is TRBV10-3 and J is TRBJ2-7, with TRBD1 matching over 7 bases. With 6 bases clipped from V and 0 bases from J, the junction kept 8 bases outside the gene matches. Per germline, CDR1 ENHRY and CDR2 SYGVKD. This CDR3 comprises 15 residues. CDR3 protein: CAISLATGTSYEQYF. In DNA, the CDR3 is TGTGCCATCAGCCTCGCGACAGGGACCTCCTACGAGCAGTACTTC.

V usage is TRBV11-2 and J usage is TRBJ1-6; 7 nucleotides align to TRBD1. The CDR3 runs 14 residues. CDR1 is SGHAT and CDR2 is FQNNGV in the germline V gene. V was clipped by 2 bases and J by 7 bases; unmatched bases: 2. The CDR3: CASSLPGGNSPLHF. CDR3 sequence (DNA): TGTGCCAGCAGCTTACCAGGGGGGAATTCACCCCTCCACTTT.

The sample holds one count of this clone. The rearrangement uses TRBV15 and TRBJ1-2; D call uncertain. V was clipped by 0 bases and J by 1 base, with 15 bases between them. CDR1 is LNHNV and CDR2 is YYDKDF in the germline V gene (reference sequence). This CDR3 is 17 amino acids long. The CDR3 here is CATSRDPGSIFNYGYTF. CDR3 bases: TGTGCCACCAGCAGAGACCCGGGATCCATCTTTAACTATGGCTACACCTTC.

The gene calls are TRBV10-3 and TRBJ2-7, with D hard to call. The CDR3 totals 14 residues. CDR1 and CDR2 (germline): ENHRY, SYGVKD. The V end was cut by 0 bases, the J end by 0 bases, with 6 bases between. CDR3 sequence reads: CAISESTLSYEQYF. The CDR3 coding sequence is TGTGCCATCAGTGAGTCGACTCTCTCCTACGAGCAGTACTTC.

This chain joins TRBV3-1 (or the pseudogene TRBV3-2) and TRBJ2-7; 16 bases are a match to TRBD2. CDR1 and CDR2 from the germline V gene are LGHDT and YNNKEL (reference sequence). J lost 2 bases, V lost 4 bases, and 11 bases had no gene match. The CDR3 has 19 residues. CDR3 loop: CASSRLTGTSGRVAYEQYF. The CDR3 coding sequence is TGTGCCAGCAGCCGACTTACCGGGACTAGCGGGAGGGTGGCCTACGAGCAGTACTTC.

This clone was seen once. The CDR3 bases are TGTGCCAGCAGCACCCTAGCACCCGATGAGCAGTTCTTC. Translating gives CASSTLAPDEQFF. This chain joins TRBV5-4 and TRBJ2-1; tentatively, D is TRBD2 (5 bases). Germline CDR1 is SGHNT and CDR2 is YYREEE (reference sequence). Trimming removed 4 bases at V and 8 bases at J, with 13 bases between. The CDR3 totals 13 residues.

This chain joins TRBV6-1 and TRBJ1-5; TRBD1 might be the D (5 bases). V dropped 0 bases and J dropped 7 bases, with 10 bases sitting between them. The CDR3 spans 14 residues. The V gene's germline CDR1 is MNHNS and CDR2 SASEGT. This CDR3 reads CASSEARQGQPQHF. The DNA of the CDR3 is TGTGCCAGCAGTGAAGCTAGGCAGGGACAGCCCCAGCATTTT.

This rearrangement joins TRBV9 to TRBJ2-5; 7 bases match TRBD1. CDR3 size: 16 residues. V lost 4 bases and J lost 2; bases outside the gene matches: 11. Per the germline V gene, CDR1 is SGDLS and CDR2 is YYNGEE. CDR3 bases: TGTGCCAGCAGCCCGAGACAGGGATTAGGGCAAGAGACCCAGTACTTC. Its translation: CASSPRQGLGQETQYF.

The rearrangement joins TRBV3-1 (or the pseudogene TRBV3-2) to TRBJ2-1; 7 bases agree with TRBD2. Germline CDR1 reads LGHDT; CDR2 reads YNNKEL (reference sequence). The CDR3 is 15 residues long. The junction had 6 bases not matched to a gene; V was cut back by 7 bases and J by 0 bases. The CDR3 nucleotides are TGTGCCAGCAAAAGTCCGGGGGGCTCCTACAATGAGCAGTTCTTC. Protein sequence: CASKSPGGSYNEQFF.

V is TRBV6-6 and J is TRBJ1-6; D is uncertain. The CDR3 extends over 14 amino acids. CDR1 and CDR2 from the germline V gene are MNHNY and SVGAGI (reference sequence). V was cut by 4 bases and J by 11 bases, with 15 bases left in between. CDR3 nucleotide sequence: TGTGCCAGCAGTTTCACCCCCGGGAATCCACCCCTCCACTTT. It yields the protein CASSFTPGNPPLHF.

This chain joins TRBV19 and TRBJ2-1, with 15 bases matching TRBD2. J was trimmed by 6 bases and V by 2 bases; bases with no gene match: 5. The V gene's germline CDR1 is LNHDA and CDR2 SQIVND (reference sequence). This CDR3 contains 17 residues. CDR3 amino acids: CASSILGLAGGPNEQFF. The CDR3 DNA sequence: TGTGCCAGTAGTATATTGGGACTAGCGGGAGGTCCCAATGAGCAGTTCTTC.

The chain employs TRBV3-1 (or the pseudogene TRBV3-2) and TRBJ2-7; 7 bases are shared with TRBD2. The trim removed 3 bases at V and 4 bases at J, leaving 9 bases unmatched. CDR1 LGHDT and CDR2 YNNKEL come from the germline V gene (reference sequence). The CDR3 spans 15 residues. CDR3 residues: CASSQYLAEIYEQYF. CDR3 sequence (DNA): TGTGCCAGCAGCCAGTACCTAGCGGAGATTTACGAGCAGTACTTC.

The chain uses TRBV9 and TRBJ1-3, with 7 bases that match TRBD1. CDR1 SGDLS and CDR2 YYNGEE come from the germline V gene. The CDR3 loop spans 16 amino acids. The junction had 8 bases not matched to a gene; V was cut back by 3 bases and J by 2 bases. CDR3 protein: CASSAGNRGAGNTIYF. The CDR3 DNA reads as TGTGCCAGCAGCGCCGGGAACAGGGGCGCTGGAAACACCATATATTTT.

This clone has just one count. The CDR3 spells CASTTAYGYTF. Written as DNA, the CDR3 is TGTGCCAGCACGACAGCCTATGGCTACACCTTC. This chain connects TRBV12-3 or TRBV12-4 to TRBJ1-2, with D possibly TRBD1 on 5 matching bases. There are 11 residues in the CDR3. The germline V and J ends were trimmed by 7 bases and 4 bases, with 7 bases remaining between them.

V gene TRBV5-1 combines with J gene TRBJ2-2; 8 nucleotides align to TRBD1. Unmatched junction bases numbered 9, after V lost 7 bases and J lost 7 bases. This CDR3 is 14 amino acids long. The germline V gene encodes CDR1 SGHRS and CDR2 YFSETQ. The CDR3, as DNA: TGCGCCAGCCATTTCCAGGGGGCAAGCGGGGAGCTGTTTTTT. Translated, it gives CASHFQGASGELFF.